A selection of T cell receptor beta chains follows, all from one sample in a study of human T cells and chemical hapten exposure. TCRdb ran MiXCR on the RACE reads and lists one entry per CDR3 protein. Here the sample spans a few hundred thousand distinct CDR3 sequences, 5% to 6.5% being singletons. The starting material was whole blood, obtained in connection with sensitization to the hapten diphenylcyclopropenone (DPC). These receptors were obtained from a woman younger than 35 with alopecia areata. Some clones in this sample may be carry-over from other donors' samples. The CDR3 runs from the conserved cysteine through the conserved F or W. D genes are given only for firm matches. Some rows have no size entry. The others give once, few or many, or a class for an expanded clone.

j_call v_call d_call clone_size cdr3_aa cdr3_nt
TRBJ2-3 TRBV5-1 NA many CASSIGGGGADTQYF TGCGCCAGCAGTATAGGAGGAGGGGGCGCCGATACGCAGTATTTT
TRBJ1-2 TRBV2 NA many CASSEYSGSYYGYTF TGTGCCAGCAGTGAATATTCCGGCAGCTACTATGGCTACACCTTC
TRBJ1-2 TRBV6-5 TRBD1 few CASSGTGLNYGYTF TGTGCCAGCAGTGGGACAGGCCTCAACTATGGCTACACCTTC
TRBJ2-6 TRBV7-2 NA NA CASRIAGANVLTF TGTGCCAGCCGAATAGCTGGGGCCAACGTCCTGACTTTC
TRBJ2-5 TRBV7-2 NA few CASRASETQYF TGTGCCAGCAGGGCCAGTGAGACCCAGTACTTC
TRBJ1-4 TRBV3-1 TRBD1 NA CASSLGQGISEKLFF TGTGCCAGCAGCCTTGGACAGGGAATCAGTGAAAAACTGTTTTTT
TRBJ2-7 TRBV12-3/TRBV12-4 TRBD1 NA CASSLATGTGSYEQYF TGTGCCAGCAGTTTAGCGACCGGGACAGGGTCCTACGAGCAGTACTTC
TRBJ2-7 TRBV6-6 NA many CASSSSGDEQYF TGTGCCAGCAGTTCCTCCGGGGACGAGCAGTACTTC
TRBJ1-2 TRBV19 NA many CASSLRGQPYGYTF TGTGCCAGTAGTCTTAGAGGACAGCCTTATGGCTACACCTTC
TRBJ2-4 TRBV10-3 TRBD2 few CAISESSGGLKNIQYF TGTGCCATCAGTGAGTCCAGCGGGGGGTTGAAAAACATTCAGTACTTC
TRBJ1-2 TRBV20-1 NA many CSARWGSNYGYTF TGCAGTGCTAGATGGGGCAGTAACTATGGCTACACCTTC
TRBJ2-1 TRBV6-6 NA few CASSYSGGDYDEQFF TGTGCCAGCAGTTACTCGGGGGGAGATTACGATGAGCAGTTCTTC
TRBJ2-1 TRBV4-3 NA few CASSQDSRAKVYNEQFF TGCGCCAGCAGCCAAGATAGCAGGGCGAAGGTCTACAATGAGCAGTTCTTC
TRBJ1-2 TRBV29-1 TRBD1 NA CSTRQGNYGYTF TGCAGCACCCGACAGGGGAACTATGGCTACACCTTC
TRBJ2-2 TRBV7-3 NA few CASSLGYDSQNTGELFF TGTGCCAGCAGCTTAGGCTATGACTCCCAAAACACCGGGGAGCTGTTTTTT
TRBJ1-1 TRBV6-2/TRBV6-3 NA few CASSYSNILNTEAFF TGTGCCAGCAGTTACTCGAATATCCTGAACACTGAAGCTTTCTTT
TRBJ2-6 TRBV7-2 NA NA CASSLAVPGPTHPSGANVLTF TGTGCCAGCAGCTTAGCGGTTCCGGGGCCAACCCATCCCTCTGGGGCCAACGTCCTGACTTTC
TRBJ2-3 TRBV5-4 TRBD2 many CASSPNLAGGADTQYF TGTGCCAGCAGCCCCAACCTAGCGGGGGGTGCAGATACGCAGTATTTT
TRBJ2-7 TRBV4-2 TRBD1 few CASSARGQGAPSYEQYF TGTGCCAGCAGCGCCCGAGGACAGGGGGCACCCTCCTACGAGCAGTACTTC
TRBJ1-2 TRBV28 NA few CASSFTGTPYGYTF TGTGCCAGCAGTTTTACCGGGACACCTTATGGCTACACCTTC
TRBJ2-5 TRBV7-8 NA many CASSSMTPVETQYF TGTGCCAGCAGTTCTATGACCCCGGTAGAGACCCAGTACTTC
TRBJ2-5 TRBV5-4 TRBD2 NA CASTLERGVPETQYF TGTGCCAGCACCCTAGAGCGGGGGGTCCCTGAGACCCAGTACTTC
TRBJ2-3 TRBV6-6 NA few CASGRDTQYF TGTGCCAGCGGGCGGGATACGCAGTATTTT
TRBJ2-7 TRBV13 NA NA CASRSRASYEQYF TGTGCCAGCAGATCCAGGGCCTCCTACGAGCAGTACTTC
TRBJ1-1 TRBV20-1 NA NA CSARAAAGWAEAFF TGCAGTGCTAGGGCCGCAGCAGGTTGGGCTGAAGCTTTCTTT
TRBJ2-3 TRBV19 TRBD2 NA CASTSLAGGPTDTQYF TGTGCCAGTACCTCATTAGCGGGGGGGCCGACAGATACGCAGTATTTT
TRBJ1-6 TRBV6-5 TRBD1 NA CASTQRDSFNSPLHF TGTGCCAGCACCCAGAGGGACAGTTTTAATTCACCCCTCCACTTT
TRBJ2-3 TRBV21-1 NA few CASSRRDRSTDTQYF TGTGCCAGCAGCAGGCGGGACAGGAGCACAGATACGCAGTATTTT
TRBJ1-4 TRBV5-1 NA many CASSFGASTNEKLFF TGCGCCAGCAGCTTCGGGGCTTCAACTAATGAAAAACTGTTTTTT
TRBJ2-3 TRBV20-1 TRBD2 few CSARASGVSTDTQYF TGCAGTGCTAGAGCGAGCGGGGTGTCGACAGATACGCAGTATTTT